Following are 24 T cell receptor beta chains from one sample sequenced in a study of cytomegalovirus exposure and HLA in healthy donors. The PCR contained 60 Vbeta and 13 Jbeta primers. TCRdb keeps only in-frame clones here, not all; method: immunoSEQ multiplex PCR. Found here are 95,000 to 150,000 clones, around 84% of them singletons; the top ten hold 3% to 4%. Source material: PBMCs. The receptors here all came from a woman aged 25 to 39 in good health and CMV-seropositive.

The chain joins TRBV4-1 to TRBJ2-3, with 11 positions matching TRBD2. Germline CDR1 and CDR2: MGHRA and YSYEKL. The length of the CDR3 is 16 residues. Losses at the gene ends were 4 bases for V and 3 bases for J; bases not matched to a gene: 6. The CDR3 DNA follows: TGCGCCAGCAGCCCATTAGCGGGGGGGAGTACAGATACGCAGTATTTT. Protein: CASSPLAGGSTDTQYF.

The CDR3 sequence is CASTTTGGTGNTIYF. CDR3 bases: TGTGCCAGCACCACGACAGGGGGGACTGGAAACACCATATATTTT. The chain couples TRBV6-1 to TRBJ1-3; 9 positions agree with TRBD1. With V trimmed by 7 bases and J by 2 bases, 6 bases remained unmatched. The CDR3 is 15 amino acids. Germline V gene lookup returns CDR1 MNHNS and CDR2 SASEGT.

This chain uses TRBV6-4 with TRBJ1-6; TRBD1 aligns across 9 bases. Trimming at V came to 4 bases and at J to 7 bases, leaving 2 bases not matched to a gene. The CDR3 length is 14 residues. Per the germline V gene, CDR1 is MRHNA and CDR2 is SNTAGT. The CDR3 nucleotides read TGTGCCAGCAGTGCCGGGACAGGGAATTCACCCCTCCACTTT. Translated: CASSAGTGNSPLHF.

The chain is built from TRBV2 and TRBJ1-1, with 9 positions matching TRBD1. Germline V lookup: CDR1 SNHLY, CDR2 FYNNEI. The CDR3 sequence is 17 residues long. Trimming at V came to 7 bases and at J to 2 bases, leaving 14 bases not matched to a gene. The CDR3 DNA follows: TGTGCCAGCACCGAGGTAGGACAGGGGAATTCTAACACTGAAGCTTTCTTT. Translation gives CASTEVGQGNSNTEAFF.

CDR3 nucleotides: TGCGCCAGCAGCTCCGGGACAGGGTTGGGCGGGGAGCTGTTTTTT. Translating gives CASSSGTGLGGELFF. The rearrangement links TRBV5-1 to TRBJ2-2, with 9 bases identical to TRBD1. Germline values: CDR1 SGHRS, CDR2 YFSETQ. CDR3 length: 15 amino acids. V shed 3 bases and J 7 bases; nucleotides not matched to a gene: 7.

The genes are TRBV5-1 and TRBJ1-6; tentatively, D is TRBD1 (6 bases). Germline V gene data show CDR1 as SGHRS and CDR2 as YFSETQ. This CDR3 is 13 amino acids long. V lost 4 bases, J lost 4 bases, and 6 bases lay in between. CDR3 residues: CASSQGYNSPLHF. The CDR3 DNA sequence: TGCGCCAGCAGCCAGGGGTATAATTCACCCCTCCACTTT.

CDR3: CASSIGQRPQHF. As DNA, the CDR3 is TGTGCCAGTAGTATAGGTCAGCGGCCCCAGCATTTT. The V gene is TRBV19, the J gene TRBJ1-5; D uncertain. Germline V CDR1 and CDR2: LNHDA, SQIVND (reference sequence). The CDR3 is made up of 12 amino acids. V lost 1 base to trimming and J lost 9 bases, with 7 bases between them. Variable domain in full (rest from reference TRBV19 and TRBJ1-5): DGGITQSPKYLFRKEGQNVTLSCEQNLNHDAMYWYRQDPGQGLRLIYYSQIVNDFQKGDIAEGYSVSREKKESFPLTVTSAQKNPTAFYLCASSIGQRPQHFGDGTRLSIL.

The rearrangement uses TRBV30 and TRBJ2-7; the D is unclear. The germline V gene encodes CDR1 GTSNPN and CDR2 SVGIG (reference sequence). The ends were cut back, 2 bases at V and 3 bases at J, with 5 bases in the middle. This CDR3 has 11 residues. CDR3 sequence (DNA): TGTGCCTGGAGTATATTCTACGAGCAGTACTTC. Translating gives CAWSIFYEQYF.

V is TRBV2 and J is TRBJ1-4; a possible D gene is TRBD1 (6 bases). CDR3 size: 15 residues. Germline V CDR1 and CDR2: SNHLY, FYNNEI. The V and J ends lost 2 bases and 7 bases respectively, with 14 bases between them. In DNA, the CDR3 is TGTGCCAGCAGTGAATTAAGCCAGGGGAGTGAAAAACTGTTTTTT. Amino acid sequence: CASSELSQGSEKLFF.

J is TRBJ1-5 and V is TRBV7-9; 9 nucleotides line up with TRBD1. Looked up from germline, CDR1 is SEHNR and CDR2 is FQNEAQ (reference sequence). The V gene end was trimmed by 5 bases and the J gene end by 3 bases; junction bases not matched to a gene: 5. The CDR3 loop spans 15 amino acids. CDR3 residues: CASSTGTGLNQPQHF. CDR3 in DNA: TGTGCCAGCAGCACCGGGACAGGGCTCAATCAGCCCCAGCATTTT. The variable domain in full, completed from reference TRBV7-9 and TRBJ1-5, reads DTGVSQNPRHKITKRGQNVTFRCDPISEHNRLYWYRQTLGQGPEFLTYFQNEAQLEKSRLLSDRFSAERPKGSFSTLEIQRTEQGDSAMYLCASSTGTGLNQPQHFGDGTRLSIL.

CDR3 sequence (DNA): TGTGCCTTCGCACAGGGCGGTTCGGATACGCAGTATTTT. Translated: CAFAQGGSDTQYF. The chain links TRBV6-1 to TRBJ2-3; D is possibly TRBD1 (6 bases). CDR3 length: 13 amino acids. In germline, CDR1 is MNHNS, CDR2 SASEGT. V was shortened by 11 bases and J by 6 bases, with 18 bases between the two germline ends.

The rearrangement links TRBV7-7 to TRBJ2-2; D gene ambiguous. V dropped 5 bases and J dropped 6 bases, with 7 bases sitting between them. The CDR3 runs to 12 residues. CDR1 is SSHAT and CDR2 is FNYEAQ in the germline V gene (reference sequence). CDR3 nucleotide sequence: TGTGCCAGCAGCCCACTTTCCGGGGAGCTGTTTTTT. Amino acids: CASSPLSGELFF.

CDR3 bases: TGTGCCAGCAGTGACAATCGGGGAGCCGGGGAGCTGTTTTTT. Translating it yields CASSDNRGAGELFF. The V call is TRBV6-1, the J call TRBJ2-2; D is possibly TRBD2 (5 bases). CDR1 MNHNS and CDR2 SASEGT come from the germline V gene. V was cut by 3 bases and J by 6 bases, with 11 bases left in between. The CDR3 runs to 14 residues.

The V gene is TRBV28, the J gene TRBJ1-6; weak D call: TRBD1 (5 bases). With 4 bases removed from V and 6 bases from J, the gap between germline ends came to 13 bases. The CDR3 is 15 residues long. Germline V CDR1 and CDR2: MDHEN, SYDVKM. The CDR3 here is CASSYLRGFNSPLHF. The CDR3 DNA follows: TGTGCCAGCAGTTATCTTCGGGGGTTTAATTCACCCCTCCACTTT.

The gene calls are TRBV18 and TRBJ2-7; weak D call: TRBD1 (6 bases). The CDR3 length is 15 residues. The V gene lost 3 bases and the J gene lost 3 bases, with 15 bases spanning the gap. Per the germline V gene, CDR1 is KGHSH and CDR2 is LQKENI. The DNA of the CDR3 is TGTGCCAGCTCACCCACGGGGCAACAGGGCTACGAGCAGTACTTC. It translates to CASSPTGQQGYEQYF.

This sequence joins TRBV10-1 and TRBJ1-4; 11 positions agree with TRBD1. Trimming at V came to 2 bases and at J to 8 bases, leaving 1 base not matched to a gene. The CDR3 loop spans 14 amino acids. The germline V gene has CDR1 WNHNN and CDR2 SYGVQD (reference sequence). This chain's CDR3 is CASSEGTGGEKLFF. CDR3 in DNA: TGCGCCAGCAGTGAGGGGACAGGGGGGGAAAAACTGTTTTTT.

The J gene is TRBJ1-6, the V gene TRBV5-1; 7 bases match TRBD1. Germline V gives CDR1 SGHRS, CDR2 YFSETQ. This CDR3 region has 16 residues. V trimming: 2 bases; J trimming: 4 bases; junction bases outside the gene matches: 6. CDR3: CASSLAGTVYNSPLHF. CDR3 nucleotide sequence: TGCGCCAGCAGCTTAGCCGGGACAGTGTATAATTCACCCCTCCACTTT. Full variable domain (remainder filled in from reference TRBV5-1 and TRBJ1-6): KAGVTQTPRYLIKTRGQQVTLSCSPISGHRSVSWYQQTPGQGLQFLFEYFSETQRNKGNFPGRFSGRQFSNSRSEMNVSTLELGDSALYLCASSLAGTVYNSPLHFGNGTRLTVT.

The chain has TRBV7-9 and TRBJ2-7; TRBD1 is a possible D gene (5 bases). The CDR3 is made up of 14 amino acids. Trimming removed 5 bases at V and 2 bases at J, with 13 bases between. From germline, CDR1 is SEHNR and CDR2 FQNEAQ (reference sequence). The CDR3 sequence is CASSTPTETYEQYF. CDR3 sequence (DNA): TGTGCCAGCAGCACGCCGACAGAGACCTACGAGCAGTACTTC.

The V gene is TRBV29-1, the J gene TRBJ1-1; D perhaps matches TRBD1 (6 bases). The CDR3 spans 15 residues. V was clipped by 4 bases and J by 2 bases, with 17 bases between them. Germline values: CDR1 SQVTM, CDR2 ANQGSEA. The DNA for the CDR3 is TGCAGCGTTGGAGGCGTCAGGGGCGAAAACACTGAAGCTTTCTTT. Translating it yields CSVGGVRGENTEAFF.

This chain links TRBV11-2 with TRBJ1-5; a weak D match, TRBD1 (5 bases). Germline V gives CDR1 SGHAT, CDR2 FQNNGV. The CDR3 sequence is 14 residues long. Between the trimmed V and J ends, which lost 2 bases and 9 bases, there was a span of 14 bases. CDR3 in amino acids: CASSLSWGDGPQHF. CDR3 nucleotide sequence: TGTGCCAGCAGCTTATCTTGGGGGGATGGGCCCCAGCATTTT.

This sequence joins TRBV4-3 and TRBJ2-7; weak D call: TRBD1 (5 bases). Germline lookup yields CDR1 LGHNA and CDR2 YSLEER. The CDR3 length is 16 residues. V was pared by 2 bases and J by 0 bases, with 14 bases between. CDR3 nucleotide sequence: TGCGCCAGCAGCCAAAGCGCAACGACAGCCTCCTACGAGCAGTACTTC. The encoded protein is CASSQSATTASYEQYF.

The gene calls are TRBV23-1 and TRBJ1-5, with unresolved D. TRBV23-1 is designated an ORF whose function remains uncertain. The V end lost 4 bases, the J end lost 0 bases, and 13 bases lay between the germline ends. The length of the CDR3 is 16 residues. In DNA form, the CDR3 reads TGCGCCAGCAGTCCTCGGACGGGAAATAGCAATCAGCCCCAGCATTTT. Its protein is CASSPRTGNSNQPQHF.

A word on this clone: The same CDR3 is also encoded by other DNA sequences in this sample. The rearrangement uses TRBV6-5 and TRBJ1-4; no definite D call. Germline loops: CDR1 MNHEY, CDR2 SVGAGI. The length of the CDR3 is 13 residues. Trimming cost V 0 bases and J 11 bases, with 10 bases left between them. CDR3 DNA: TGTGCCAGCAGTTACTCCTCGGGAGGGAAACTGTTTTTT. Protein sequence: CASSYSSGGKLFF.

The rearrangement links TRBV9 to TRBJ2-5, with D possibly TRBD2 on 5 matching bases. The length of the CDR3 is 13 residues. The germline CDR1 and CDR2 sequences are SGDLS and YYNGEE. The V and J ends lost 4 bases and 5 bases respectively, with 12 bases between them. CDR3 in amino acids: CASSLLPGETQYF. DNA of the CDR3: TGTGCCAGCAGCCTCCTCCCGGGGGAGACCCAGTACTTC.